The clone carrying this T cell receptor beta chain was counted only a few times. Its antigen remains unknown. The sample belongs to a study of beta chain features in type 1 diabetes. Overall study findings and caveats: Within each of all four CD4+ subsets, Type 1 diabetes patients had TCRB CDR3s that were moderately but significantly shorter.

Every bit of the isolated RNA underwent reverse transcription, so sequencing read expressed TCRB transcripts. The table came from immunoSEQ multiplex PCR; TCRdb's copy has only in-frame clones and leaves some out. In the table there are about 170,000 clones, approximately 8.4% of which are singletons. This CDR3 is built from 14 residues. Germline CDR1 SGHRS, CDR2 YFSETQ. The V segment lost 1 base and the J segment 6 bases; nucleotides outside the gene matches: 4. This rearrangement joins TRBV5-1 to TRBJ2-4; 7 bases match TRBD1. Sequencing was carried out using central memory CD4+ T cells from blood. The receptor was isolated from a man aged 18-30 years with type 1 diabetes. As DNA, the CDR3 is TGCGCCAGCAGCTTGACGGGACAGATAAACATTCAGTACTTC. It specifies CASSLTGQINIQYF.